This T cell receptor beta chain was identified during a study of PD-1 blockade in classical Hodgkin lymphoma. No patient escaped relapse after autologous stem cell transplantation, and brentuximab vedotin exposure varied. Thawed PBMCs underwent magnetic negative selection to yield purified CD4+ T cells. This table comes from immunoSEQ multiplex PCR, and its TCRdb copy is limited to in-frame clones, with some not included. The data show over 25,000 clones, with about 74% seen just once and approximately 2.4% held by the top ten. Sequencing was performed on CD4+ T cells from blood, taken at baseline. This TCR was recovered from a human donor with classical Hodgkin lymphoma.

This CDR3 reads CAWIGLYEQYF. As DNA, the CDR3 is TGTGCCTGGATTGGACTCTACGAGCAGTACTTC. This chain joins TRBV30 and TRBJ2-7, with D perhaps TRBD2 (5 bases). There are 11 residues in the CDR3. Per germline, CDR1 GTSNPN and CDR2 SVGIG (reference sequence). Trimming removed 4 bases at V and 3 bases at J, with 7 bases between.